What follows are 30 T cell receptor beta chains derived from one specimen sequenced in a study of graft-versus-host responses after intestinal transplantation. Antigen specificity for these receptors is unknown. Clones were read by immunoSEQ multiplex PCR, and TCRdb kept only the in-frame ones, dropping some. Of under 150,000 clones listed, around nine tenths were seen once; the top ten hold roughly 0.16%. This specimen consisted of unstimulated CD4+ T cells sorted from spleen or lymph node cells, obtained before intestinal transplant. The receptors shown here come from a human donor who received an intestinal transplant.

This clone showed up just once. This chain uses TRBV9 with TRBJ2-1; 9 positions match TRBD1. This CDR3 contains 16 residues. Trimming took 1 base from V and 9 from J; bases not matched to a gene: 11. The germline CDR1 and CDR2 sequences are SGDLS and YYNGEE. The CDR3 DNA reads TGTGCCAGCAGCGTAAGGGGACAGGGTTCATGGAGTGAGCAGTTCTTC. Protein product: CASSVRGQGSWSEQFF. Using reference TRBV9 and TRBJ2-1 for the parts outside the CDR3, the full variable domain is DSGVTQTPKHLITATGQRVTLRCSPRSGDLSVYWYQQSLDQGLQFLIQYYNGEERAKGNILERFSAQQFPDLHSELNLSSLELGDSALYFCASSVRGQGSWSEQFFGPGTRLTVL.

The chain carries TRBV6-5 and TRBJ1-4; D not certain. CDR3 length equals 12 residues. Germline V gene sequence: CDR1 MNHEY, CDR2 SVGAGI. Trimming cost V 6 bases and J 8 bases, with 10 bases left between them. In DNA, the CDR3 is TGTGCCAGCAGGACACCAAGCGAAAAACTGTTTTTT. This codes for CASRTPSEKLFF.

This clone has a handful of counts. The V gene is TRBV19, the J gene TRBJ1-5; D gene unclear. This CDR3 comprises 15 residues. Trimming removed 10 bases from V and 0 bases from J, with 16 bases in between. Germline V lookup: CDR1 LNHDA, CDR2 SQIVND (reference sequence). CDR3 sequence: CATQSVLDSNQPQHF. Written as DNA, the CDR3 is TGTGCCACCCAGAGTGTGCTAGATAGCAATCAGCCCCAGCATTTT.

The chain has TRBV7-9 and TRBJ2-1, with 9 bases matching TRBD2. V trimming: 9 bases; J trimming: 6 bases; junction bases outside the gene matches: 3. The CDR3 contains 12 residues. The V gene's germline CDR1 is SEHNR and CDR2 FQNEAQ (reference sequence). The CDR3 is CASSGGTNEQFF. Written as DNA, the CDR3 is TGTGCCAGTAGCGGGGGAACCAATGAGCAGTTCTTC.

The chain carries TRBV4-1 and TRBJ1-5; perhaps TRBD1 as D (6 bases). This CDR3 has 17 residues. V was clipped by 1 base and J by 7 bases, with 20 bases between them. Germline V gives CDR1 MGHRA, CDR2 YSYEKL. CDR3 amino acids: CASSQVRDTNLGQPQHF. The CDR3 DNA sequence: TGCGCCAGCAGCCAAGTCAGGGACACCAATCTGGGCCAGCCCCAGCATTTT.

This clone was detected only a few times. V and J are TRBV6-1 and TRBJ1-2, with 7 bases lining up with TRBD1. The CDR3 spans 13 residues. Germline CDR1 MNHNS, CDR2 SASEGT. Germline trimming cut 3 bases from V and 5 bases from J; bases unmatched to any gene: 3. The CDR3 nucleotides read TGTGCCAGCAGTGACAGACAGGGATATGGCTACACCTTC. Encoded protein: CASSDRQGYGYTF.

The rearrangement uses TRBV5-1 and TRBJ2-5; TRBD2 matches at 7 bases. The J call is doubtful: the DNA matches TRBJ2-7 better. The CDR3 covers 15 residues. Germline CDR1 SGHRS, CDR2 YFSETQ. The CDR3 region has the DNA TGCGCCAGCAGCTTGGTGAGGGGAGGGGACTACGAGCAGTACTTC. As protein: CASSLVRGGDYEQYF.

As to this clone: Other nucleotide sequences from this sample produce the same CDR3. J is TRBJ2-7 and V is TRBV2; 8 nucleotides line up with TRBD2. Losses at the gene ends were 6 bases for V and 4 bases for J; bases not matched to a gene: 11. The CDR3 totals 15 residues. Germline CDR1 SNHLY, CDR2 FYNNEI. The CDR3 protein is CASRMSGGTAYEQYF. CDR3 DNA: TGTGCCAGCAGGATGTCGGGGGGGACGGCATACGAGCAGTACTTC.

The chain has TRBV6-1 and TRBJ1-5; no definite D call. Trimming stripped 8 bases from V and 3 bases from J, with 17 bases between. Germline CDR1 is MNHNS and CDR2 is SASEGT. The CDR3 loop spans 15 amino acids. The CDR3 DNA is TGTGCCAGCGCAGCGTGGAGTGGGGACAATCAGCCCCAGCATTTT. Residues: CASAAWSGDNQPQHF.

The chain recombines TRBV19 with TRBJ2-7; TRBD1 matches at 8 bases. CDR3 length equals 13 residues. CDR1 and CDR2 (germline): LNHDA, SQIVND (reference sequence). The ends lost 6 bases at V and 3 bases at J; junction bases unmatched: 4. CDR3 nucleotide sequence: TGTGCCAGTAGGGAGACAGGGGACTACGAGCAGTACTTC. This codes for CASRETGDYEQYF.

This chain uses TRBV4-1 with TRBJ2-5; D uncertain. Per germline, CDR1 MGHRA and CDR2 YSYEKL. The CDR3 consists of 14 residues. V lost 0 bases and J lost 2, with 7 bases in between. CDR3 region: CASSQERRQETQYF. The CDR3 DNA reads TGCGCCAGCAGCCAAGAGCGGAGACAAGAGACCCAGTACTTC.

This clone was recorded only once. The CDR3 bases are TGTGCCAGCAGCTCCAGCGGACATTCCTACAATGAGCAGTTCTTC. It yields the protein CASSSSGHSYNEQFF. This chain uses TRBV7-9 with TRBJ2-1, with D perhaps being TRBD1 or TRBD2 (5 bases each). This CDR3 region has 15 residues. V was pared by 4 bases and J by 1 base, with 11 bases between. The germline V gene has CDR1 SEHNR and CDR2 FQNEAQ (reference sequence).

The chain carries TRBV6-5 and TRBJ2-3; no clear D. Germline-derived CDR1 and CDR2 are MNHEY and SVGAGI. Trimming removed 8 bases at V and 2 bases at J, with 14 bases between. This CDR3 region has 14 residues. The CDR3 loop reads CASRATVSTDTQYF. DNA for the CDR3: TGTGCCAGCCGGGCGACCGTTTCCACAGATACGCAGTATTTT.

The V and J genes are TRBV6-1 and TRBJ1-1; 9 positions agree with TRBD1. CDR1 and CDR2 (germline): MNHNS, SASEGT. The CDR3 length is 13 residues. Trimming at V came to 7 bases and at J to 12 bases, leaving 12 bases not matched to a gene. The chain's CDR3 is CASNARTGDISFF. The DNA of the CDR3 is TGTGCCAGCAACGCAAGGACAGGGGATATATCTTTCTTT.

The chain couples TRBV6-6 to TRBJ2-2, with D perhaps TRBD2 (6 bases). Germline assignment: CDR1 MNHNY and CDR2 SVGAGI (reference sequence). The CDR3 is 14 amino acids. V dropped 6 bases and J dropped 0 bases, with 8 bases sitting between them. The CDR3 coding sequence is TGTGCCAGCAGCGGGGGATCGAACACCGGGGAGCTGTTTTTT. It is translated as CASSGGSNTGELFF.

This chain uses TRBV5-4 with TRBJ1-1; D remains unclear. V was cut by 1 base and J by 0 bases, with 10 bases left in between. CDR1 is SGHNT, CDR2 YYREEE, per germline (reference sequence). There are 15 residues in the CDR3. The CDR3 DNA reads TGTGCCAGCAGCTTGAGAGAGACCCTGAACACTGAAGCTTTCTTT. Translating gives CASSLRETLNTEAFF.

The V and J genes are TRBV15 and TRBJ2-3; 9 bases fit TRBD2. The germline V gene encodes CDR1 LNHNV and CDR2 YYDKDF (reference sequence). The CDR3 contains 16 residues. J gave up 8 bases and V 3 bases, and 12 bases lay outside the gene matches. CDR3 sequence reads: CATSSTRGGGAFTQYF. DNA for the CDR3: TGTGCCACCAGCAGCACCAGGGGCGGGGGGGCCTTTACGCAGTATTTT. The full variable domain, in which reference TRBV15 and TRBJ2-3 provide the parts outside the CDR3, is DAMVIQNPRYQVTQFGKPVTLSCSQTLNHNVMYWYQQKSSQAPKLLFHYYDKDFNNEADTPDNFQSRRPNTSFCFLDIRSPGLGDTAMYLCATSSTRGGGAFTQYFGPGTRLTVL.

This rearrangement joins TRBV6-5 to TRBJ2-7; possibly TRBD2 for D (5 bases). This CDR3 spans 15 amino acids. Trimming removed 0 bases at V and 2 bases at J, with 11 bases between. Germline CDR1 and CDR2: MNHEY and SVGAGI. The CDR3 sequence: CASSYSTLATYEQYF. The CDR3 region has the DNA TGTGCCAGCAGTTACTCAACTCTAGCCACCTACGAGCAGTACTTC.

The rearrangement links TRBV6-5 to TRBJ1-1; D is uncertain. This CDR3 region has 12 residues. CDR1 MNHEY and CDR2 SVGAGI come from the germline V gene. Trimming took off 10 bases at V and 0 bases at J, with 9 bases between the two ends. DNA of the CDR3: TGTGCCACAAGGACGGTGAACACTGAAGCTTTCTTT. It is translated as CATRTVNTEAFF.

CDR3 bases: TGTGCCAGCAGCTCAAGACAGGGTCGGAACTATGGCTACACCTTC. Its translation: CASSSRQGRNYGYTF. The chain links TRBV7-9 to TRBJ1-2; 7 bases line up with TRBD1. The trim removed 4 bases at V and 2 bases at J, leaving 7 bases unmatched. This CDR3 region has 15 residues. Germline CDR1 is SEHNR and CDR2 is FQNEAQ (reference sequence).

The chain employs TRBV21-1 and TRBJ1-3. TRBV21-1 is a recognized pseudogene. The CDR3 extends over 17 amino acids. The CDR3 DNA is TGTGCCAGCAGCAAATCATTCCGGGGCCTCTCTGGAAACACCATATATTTT. As protein: CASSKSFRGLSGNTIYF.

This sequence joins TRBV6-6 and TRBJ1-2; D ambiguous. Trimming took 6 bases from V and 7 from J, leaving 15 bases between them. This CDR3 is 13 amino acids long. Germline CDR1 MNHNY, CDR2 SVGAGI (reference sequence). In DNA form, the CDR3 reads TGTGCCAGCAGCCAGTTCGGGCCGGTTGGCTACACCTTC. It encodes CASSQFGPVGYTF.

This chain links TRBV11-2 with TRBJ1-6, with D perhaps TRBD1 (5 bases). This CDR3 comprises 16 residues. Per germline, CDR1 SGHAT and CDR2 FQNNGV. Deletions cut 5 bases from V and 10 bases from J, with 21 bases between. CDR3: CASSPYRGDRISPLHF. In nucleotides, the CDR3 is TGTGCCAGCAGCCCTTATAGGGGAGATCGGATATCACCCCTCCACTTT.

The chain couples TRBV18 to TRBJ2-5; 8 positions agree with TRBD2. V was clipped by 5 bases and J by 2 bases; unmatched bases: 1. The CDR3 consists of 13 residues. Per germline, CDR1 KGHSH and CDR2 LQKENI. Here the CDR3 reads CASSSGGQETQYF. In DNA, the CDR3 is TGTGCCAGCTCAAGCGGGGGACAAGAGACCCAGTACTTC.

The V gene is TRBV11-2, the J gene TRBJ2-5, with D perhaps TRBD2 (6 bases). Per the germline V gene, CDR1 is SGHAT and CDR2 is FQNNGV. This CDR3 has 13 residues. Between the trimmed V and J ends, which lost 6 bases and 5 bases, there was a span of 13 bases. In DNA, the CDR3 is TGTGCCAGCAGGCGGGGCCGCGATGAGACCCAGTACTTC. Protein product: CASRRGRDETQYF. The whole variable domain, filled in from reference TRBV11-2 and TRBJ2-5, reads EAGVAQSPRYKIIEKRQSVAFWCNPISGHATLYWYQQILGQGPKLLIQFQNNGVVDDSQLPKDRFSAERLKGVDSTLKIQPAKLEDSAVYLCASRRGRDETQYFGPGTRLLVL.

The chain has TRBV18 and TRBJ2-7, with a tentative D call TRBD2 (5 bases). CDR3 length equals 13 residues. Between the trimmed V and J ends, which lost 1 base and 5 bases, there was a span of 9 bases. Per germline, CDR1 KGHSH and CDR2 LQKENI. The CDR3 is CASSPQRANEQYF. CDR3 in DNA: TGTGCCAGCTCACCACAGAGGGCCAACGAGCAGTACTTC.

This chain joins TRBV10-3 and TRBJ1-5; no reliable D call. CDR3 length equals 13 residues. Trimming shortened V by 3 bases and J by 7 bases, and 10 bases separated the two germline ends. From germline, CDR1 is ENHRY and CDR2 SYGVKD. The CDR3: CAISDSPGQPQHF. CDR3 sequence (DNA): TGTGCCATCAGTGATTCCCCGGGACAGCCCCAGCATTTT.

The chain recombines TRBV5-1 with TRBJ2-5, with D hard to call. Germline V gene lookup returns CDR1 SGHRS and CDR2 YFSETQ. V was trimmed by 5 bases and J by 2 bases, leaving 7 bases between them. This CDR3 region has 12 residues. The CDR3 DNA is TGCGCCAGCAGGCACCTTCAAGAGACCCAGTACTTC. Its translation: CASRHLQETQYF.

The rearrangement uses TRBV10-3 and TRBJ2-2; 12 nucleotides line up with TRBD2. With 4 bases clipped from V and 2 bases from J, the junction kept 5 bases outside the gene matches. Germline CDR1 is ENHRY and CDR2 is SYGVKD. This CDR3 is built from 17 residues. CDR3 nucleotide sequence: TGTGCCATCAGTGGATCTAGCGGGGGGGTTAACACCGGGGAGCTGTTTTTT. Translation gives CAISGSSGGVNTGELFF.

The chain has TRBV18 and TRBJ2-1; D is possibly TRBD1 (6 bases). The ends were cut back, 3 bases at V and 6 bases at J, with 12 bases in the middle. CDR1 and CDR2 (germline): KGHSH, LQKENI. The CDR3 runs to 14 residues. The CDR3 is CASSPLGQPNEQFF. CDR3 sequence (DNA): TGTGCCAGCTCACCTTTGGGACAACCCAATGAGCAGTTCTTC.